This TCR beta chain was captured in a study of read filtering for tumor transcriptome and immune sequencing. Molecular barcoded adaptors covering alpha/delta and beta/gamma chains were used on 400 to 450 ng RNA. TCRdb reprocessed the reads via MiXCR and lists one record per CDR3 protein. The repertoire holds over 45,000 distinct CDR3 sequences, with 20% to 25% as singletons. The CDR3 runs to 17 residues. V dropped 2 bases and J dropped 3; count of bases not matched to a gene: 6. Germline V lookup: CDR1 LGHDT, CDR2 YNNKEL (reference sequence). This clonotype has at least ten counts. This receptor was taken from a donor aged 40 or older with multiple myeloma. The sequenced sample consisted of a population of CD138-negative cells sorted from bone marrow. This rearrangement joins TRBV3-1 to TRBJ2-3; 12 nucleotides align to TRBD2. The chain's CDR3 is CASSQRLAGGGTDTQYF. The CDR3, as DNA: TGTGCCAGCAGCCAACGCCTAGCGGGAGGGGGGACAGATACGCAGTATTTT.